At least ten counts were recorded for the clone carrying this T cell receptor beta chain. The sample belongs to a study of T cells in Graves' hyperthyroidism and ophthalmopathy. On the study more broadly: Peripheral blood was drawn at first diagnosis, prior to all treatment.

The germline CDR1 and CDR2 sequences are SGHVS and FQNEAQ. The CDR3 runs 13 residues. With V trimmed by 5 bases and J by 5 bases, 5 bases remained unmatched. The TCR beta CDR3 regions underwent amplification using RNA transcripts as the source. HTBI primers were used for first-round RT-PCR of the TCR CDR3. Each CDR3 protein is one row after TCRdb ran MiXCR on the multiplex PCR reads. The sample includes about 770,000 distinct CDR3 sequences, about 19% seen only once; the top ten take roughly a sixth. Hyperthyroidism in the patients, aged 18 to 65, was newly diagnosed and under 2 months in duration. Diagnostic decisions used clinical symptoms, serum thyroxine and TRAb, thyroid ultrasound and orbital computed tomography.

The chain combines TRBV7-8 with TRBJ2-7, with TRBD1 identical over 8 bases. Sequencing used blood. The receptor's source is a woman in her fifties or sixties with Graves' hyperthyroidism that later progressed to Graves' ophthalmopathy. This CDR3 is CASSPDRVHEQYF. The CDR3 DNA follows: TGTGCCAGCAGCCCGGACAGGGTCCACGAGCAGTACTTC.